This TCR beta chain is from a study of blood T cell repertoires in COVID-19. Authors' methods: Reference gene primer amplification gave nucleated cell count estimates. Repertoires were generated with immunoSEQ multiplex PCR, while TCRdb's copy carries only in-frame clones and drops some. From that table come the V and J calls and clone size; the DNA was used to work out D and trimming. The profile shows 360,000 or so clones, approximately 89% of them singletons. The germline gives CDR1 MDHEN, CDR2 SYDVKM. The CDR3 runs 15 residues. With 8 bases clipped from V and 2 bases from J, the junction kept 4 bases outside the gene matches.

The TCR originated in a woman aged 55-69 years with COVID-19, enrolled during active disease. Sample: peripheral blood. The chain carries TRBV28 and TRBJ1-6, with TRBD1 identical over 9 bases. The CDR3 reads CASRTGATYNSPLHF. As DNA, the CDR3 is TGTGCCAGCCGGACAGGGGCTACCTATAATTCACCCCTCCACTTT.